This entry describes one T cell receptor beta chain. Its antigen is still unknown. Drawn from each donor were roughly 9.4 milliliters of peripheral blood. At least 7 million PBMCs were isolated per sample. The data are from a study of blood T cells in healthy people across ages. The study's findings and limits: Changes in expanded clonotypes were possibly confounded, as the CMV status of donors was unknown. As age increased, TCR beta diversity per million T cells fell in a roughly linear fashion.

PCR was performed a second time for about 7 to 12 cycles using a sample-barcoded 5' primer and a J-beta primer mix. TCRdb re-derived calls from the 5' RACE reads in MiXCR, one entry per CDR3 protein. The sample contains over a million distinct CDR3 sequences, around 42% of which appear only once. The source material was blood. This clonotype was obtained from a woman aged 18-30 years in good health.

In DNA form, the CDR3 reads TGTGCCAGCCTGCGCGGACTGGACTATAATTCACCCCTCCACTTT. This encodes CASLRGLDYNSPLHF. V and J are TRBV28 and TRBJ1-6; D call uncertain. This CDR3 region has 15 residues. Germline CDR1 is MDHEN and CDR2 is SYDVKM. The V gene lost 8 bases and the J gene lost 3 bases, with 14 bases spanning the gap.